These 24 T cell receptor beta chains were all obtained from the same sample, sequenced in a study of T cells in Graves' hyperthyroidism and ophthalmopathy. Researchers took RNA transcripts and amplified the TCR beta CDR3 regions from them. The TCR CDR3 first-round RT-PCR relied on the HTBI primer set. Using its own MiXCR run on the multiplex PCR reads, TCRdb lists one record per CDR3 protein. The data contain more than 350,000 distinct CDR3 sequences, roughly 17% of them singletons. The material sequenced was blood. These receptor sequences come from a woman aged 30 to 39 with Graves' hyperthyroidism that later progressed to Graves' ophthalmopathy.

This clonotype was counted ten times or more. The rearrangement links TRBV7-9 to TRBJ2-1; tentative D call: TRBD1 (6 bases). Germline CDR1 and CDR2: SEHNR and FQNEAQ (reference sequence). CDR3 length: 15 amino acids. Trimming cost V 4 bases and J 3 bases, with 13 bases left between them. CDR3 amino acids: CASSSNGRGYNEQFF. CDR3 coding DNA: TGTGCCAGCAGCTCAAATGGCAGGGGCTACAATGAGCAGTTCTTC.

This clonotype was seen at least ten times. The rearrangement uses TRBV28 and TRBJ2-5; the match to TRBD2 covers 8 bases. The CDR3 runs 13 residues. J was trimmed by 6 bases and V by 11 bases; bases with no gene match: 11. CDR1 and CDR2 from the germline V gene are MDHEN and SYDVKM. CDR3 DNA sequence: TGTGCCTCCGTAGTTTCGGGGGGGAAGACCCAGTACTTC. It codes for CASVVSGGKTQYF.

This chain links TRBV7-9 with TRBJ1-5; D not resolved. Germline V gives CDR1 SEHNR, CDR2 FQNEAQ (reference sequence). The germline V and J ends were trimmed by 2 bases and 2 bases, with 10 bases remaining between them. The CDR3 length is 15 residues. Here the CDR3 reads CASSLSSQGNQPQHF. CDR3 DNA: TGTGCCAGCAGCTTAAGTTCTCAGGGCAATCAGCCCCAGCATTTT. Supplemented by reference TRBV7-9 and TRBJ1-5, the full variable domain reads DTGVSQNPRHKITKRGQNVTFRCDPISEHNRLYWYRQTLGQGPEFLTYFQNEAQLEKSRLLSDRFSAERPKGSFSTLEIQRTEQGDSAMYLCASSLSSQGNQPQHFGDGTRLSIL.

This clonotype was seen at least ten times. The chain recombines TRBV10-1 with TRBJ2-3, with TRBD1 matching over 10 bases. Germline V gives CDR1 WNHNN, CDR2 SYGVQD (reference sequence). This CDR3 contains 16 residues. Losses at the gene ends were 0 bases for V and 4 bases for J; bases not matched to a gene: 4. CDR3 amino acids: CASSESATGGPDTQYF. CDR3 in DNA: TGCGCCAGCAGTGAGTCTGCGACAGGGGGCCCAGATACGCAGTATTTT.

This clonotype has just a few counts. The rearrangement links TRBV10-2 to TRBJ2-7, with 7 bases identical to TRBD1. The CDR3 spans 11 residues. V shed 5 bases and J 6 bases; nucleotides not matched to a gene: 1. Germline CDR1 WSHSY, CDR2 SAAADI. As DNA, the CDR3 is TGCGCCAGCAGTCACAGGGGCGAGCAGTACTTC. It codes for CASSHRGEQYF.

In its sample, this clonotype was seen many times. The chain recombines TRBV28 with TRBJ1-2; 7 nucleotides agree with TRBD1. Trimming took 4 bases from V and 3 from J; bases not matched to a gene: 8. Germline V lookup: CDR1 MDHEN, CDR2 SYDVKM. This CDR3 spans 15 amino acids. The CDR3 DNA follows: TGTGCCAGCAGTTCCGGGACAGCTTTCTACTATGGCTACACCTTC. This translates into CASSSGTAFYYGYTF.

The chain uses TRBV27 and TRBJ2-7; the D call may be TRBD1 or TRBD2 (5 bases each). The CDR3 sequence is 14 residues long. Germline CDR1 and CDR2: MNHEY and SMNVEV (reference sequence). V lost 2 bases, J lost 3 bases, and 11 bases lay in between. This CDR3 reads CASSLQGDHYEQYF. In nucleotides, the CDR3 is TGTGCCAGCAGTTTACAAGGGGACCACTACGAGCAGTACTTC.

This clonotype was seen many times. The chain uses TRBV7-8 and TRBJ2-7; 9 positions agree with TRBD1. The CDR3 has 14 amino acids. Germline CDR1 SGHVS, CDR2 FQNEAQ. Losses at the gene ends were 4 bases for V and 3 bases for J; bases not matched to a gene: 4. CDR3 amino acids: CASSSRTGDYEQYF. DNA for the CDR3: TGTGCCAGCAGCTCGCGGACAGGGGACTACGAGCAGTACTTC.

The table lists this clonotype with many counts. The chain employs TRBV18 and TRBJ1-4, with a weak D call TRBD1 (5 bases). This CDR3 is 14 amino acids long. CDR1 is KGHSH, CDR2 LQKENI, per germline. Trimming stripped 0 bases from V and 8 bases from J, with 10 bases between. The CDR3 loop reads CASSPPPGLEKLFF. Written as DNA, the CDR3 is TGTGCCAGCTCACCACCCCCAGGGCTAGAAAAACTGTTTTTT.

This clonotype has at least ten counts. This chain connects TRBV6-2 or TRBV6-3 to TRBJ1-5; D not resolved. Germline values: CDR1 MNHEY, CDR2 SVGEGT. V was cut by 0 bases and J by 0 bases, with 9 bases left in between. The CDR3 spans 16 residues. CDR3 DNA sequence: TGTGCCAGCAGTTACTCAGTGGGTTATAGCAATCAGCCCCAGCATTTT. Translating it yields CASSYSVGYSNQPQHF.

A note on this clonotype: This clone may be a read error of a much larger clone one base away. The chain recombines TRBV6-1 with TRBJ1-1, with 10 nucleotides matching TRBD1. J was trimmed by 2 bases and V by 8 bases; bases with no gene match: 5. The germline gives CDR1 MNHNS, CDR2 SASEGT. The CDR3 consists of 14 residues. CDR3 in DNA: TGTGCCAGCGGTTGGACAGGGGGTAACACTGAAGCTTTCTTT. Its translation: CASGWTGGNTEAFF.

V and J are TRBV7-9 and TRBJ1-3; D is ambiguous. The CDR3 spans 15 residues. Looked up from germline, CDR1 is SEHNR and CDR2 is FQNEAQ (reference sequence). The V gene lost 0 bases and the J gene lost 0 bases, with 6 bases spanning the gap. The DNA for the CDR3 is TGTGCCAGCAGCTTAGCTGTCCCCTCTGGAAACACCATATATTTT. Translation gives CASSLAVPSGNTIYF.

The chain uses TRBV18 and TRBJ2-1; 8 positions match TRBD2. Germline CDR1 is KGHSH and CDR2 is LQKENI. Trimming at V came to 3 bases and at J to 5 bases, leaving 6 bases not matched to a gene. This CDR3 contains 15 residues. As DNA, the CDR3 is TGTGCCAGCTCACCCGTCCGGGGGGGCGACAATGAGCAGTTCTTC. This translates into CASSPVRGGDNEQFF.

This clonotype was seen at least ten times. The rearrangement joins TRBV7-2 to TRBJ2-7; tentatively, D is TRBD2 (6 bases). CDR1 is SGHTA, CDR2 FQGNSA, per germline. The CDR3 has 16 amino acids. V was pared by 1 base and J by 3 bases, with 16 bases between. The CDR3 DNA follows: TGTGCCAGCAGCTTAGAGGGCGGGGCCCTTTTCTACGAGCAGTACTTC. Translating it yields CASSLEGGALFYEQYF.

This clonotype was counted ten times or more. The chain combines TRBV20-1 with TRBJ2-7, with 8 bases lining up with TRBD1. Germline-derived CDR1 and CDR2 are DFQATT and SNEGSKA (reference sequence). J lost 2 bases, V lost 6 bases, and 6 bases had no gene match. The CDR3 covers 13 residues. The CDR3, as DNA: TGCAGTGCAAGGACAGGGAACACCTACGAGCAGTACTTC. Amino acids: CSARTGNTYEQYF.

V and J are TRBV6-1 and TRBJ2-3, with 9 positions matching TRBD2. This CDR3 region has 18 residues. Germline V gene lookup returns CDR1 MNHNS and CDR2 SASEGT. The V and J ends lost 1 base and 3 bases, in that order; junction bases with no gene match: 11. CDR3 protein: CASSEVPGGGRGTDTQYF. CDR3 nucleotides: TGTGCCAGCAGTGAAGTTCCCGGCGGCGGGAGGGGAACAGATACGCAGTATTTT.

This clonotype was recorded a few times. This chain joins TRBV11-2 and TRBJ1-2; 8 nucleotides align to TRBD1. CDR1 is SGHAT and CDR2 is FQNNGV in the germline V gene. The CDR3 totals 16 residues. Trimming took 4 bases from V and 12 from J; bases not matched to a gene: 19. CDR3 bases: TGTGCCAGCAGCTCCGGATTCCGGGACAGGAGCCCGGGCCACACCTTC. Its protein is CASSSGFRDRSPGHTF.

The chain combines TRBV24-1 with TRBJ2-7; unclear D gene. Trimming shortened V by 4 bases and J by 1 base, and 13 bases separated the two germline ends. The CDR3 loop spans 15 amino acids. The germline CDR1 and CDR2 sequences are KGHDR and SFDVKD. CDR3: CATSDRASPSYEQYF. The CDR3 DNA reads as TGTGCCACCAGTGACCGAGCTTCCCCATCCTACGAGCAGTACTTC.

This clonotype was observed a few times. The chain is built from TRBV7-9 and TRBJ2-2, with a possible D match to TRBD1 (6 bases). The ends were cut back, 10 bases at V and 0 bases at J, with 15 bases in the middle. The CDR3 is 15 residues long. In germline, CDR1 is SEHNR, CDR2 FQNEAQ (reference sequence). CDR3: CATRGRVSNTGELFF. As DNA, the CDR3 is TGTGCCACCAGGGGTAGAGTATCGAACACCGGGGAGCTGTTTTTT.

This CDR3 reads CASSVQGRDTEAFF. CDR3 coding DNA: TGTGCCAGCAGCGTCCAGGGTAGGGACACTGAAGCTTTCTTT. The rearrangement links TRBV9 to TRBJ1-1; weak D call: TRBD1 (5 bases). Germline CDR1 and CDR2: SGDLS and YYNGEE. V dropped 2 bases and J dropped 3 bases, with 11 bases sitting between them. There are 14 residues in the CDR3.

This clonotype was seen only a few times. The chain joins TRBV19 to TRBJ2-7; TRBD1 matches at 9 bases. CDR3 length: 15 residues. The V and J ends lost 4 bases and 0 bases, in that order; junction bases with no gene match: 4. Germline V gene data show CDR1 as LNHDA and CDR2 as SQIVND (reference sequence). The CDR3 DNA reads TGTGCCAGTAGTAAACAGGGGGCGATCTCCTACGAGCAGTACTTC. Encoded protein: CASSKQGAISYEQYF.

This clonotype was recorded many times. V is TRBV6-1 and J is TRBJ1-3; tentative D call: TRBD1 (6 bases). Germline V lookup: CDR1 MNHNS, CDR2 SASEGT. The CDR3 extends over 17 amino acids. V shed 6 bases and J shed 0 bases, with 18 bases lying between them. The CDR3 sequence is CASSPNREGSSGNTIYF. DNA for the CDR3: TGTGCCAGCAGCCCAAACAGGGAAGGGTCCTCTGGAAACACCATATATTTT.

In its sample, this clonotype was seen many times. The chain links TRBV6-1 to TRBJ1-6; D is possibly TRBD1 (6 bases). The germline CDR1 and CDR2 sequences are MNHNS and SASEGT. The CDR3 extends over 17 amino acids. Trimming left V 8 bases short and J 0 bases short, with 17 bases between. CDR3 sequence reads: CASSRMRGGSYNSPLHF. The CDR3 bases are TGTGCCAGCTCACGAATGCGAGGGGGCTCCTATAATTCACCCCTCCACTTT.

This clonotype was seen many times. This chain joins TRBV7-2 and TRBJ1-2; D not resolved. The CDR3 totals 13 residues. Germline CDR1 and CDR2: SGHTA and FQGNSA. V was shortened by 0 bases and J by 5 bases, with 7 bases between the two germline ends. The CDR3 DNA is TGTGCCAGCAGCTTAGCTGAGACATATGGCTACACCTTC. It yields the protein CASSLAETYGYTF. Drawing the rest from reference TRBV7-2 and TRBJ1-2, the complete variable domain is GAGVSQSPSNKVTEKGKDVELRCDPISGHTALYWYRQSLGQGLEFLIYFQGNSAPDKSGLPSDRFSAERTGGSVSTLTIQRTQQEDSAVYLCASSLAETYGYTFGSGTRLTVV.